This entry describes one TCR beta chain. This sample is drawn from a study of CD8+CD57+ T cells in acquired aplastic anemia. The wider study: The DNA of sorted CD4+ and CD8+ cells averaged 3.2 ug.

Germline CDR1 SGHTA, CDR2 FQGTGA. This CDR3 contains 12 residues. Trimming took off 4 bases at V and 10 bases at J, with 11 bases between the two ends. Patients picked for sequencing had shown CD8+CD57+ cell expansion detected by flow cytometry. The TCR beta profiling, which covered VDJ combination and CDR3 sequence, was carried out using genomic DNA as the template. MiXCR was run by TCRdb on the reads, yielding one entry per CDR3 protein. The sample holds about 180,000 distinct CDR3 sequences, roughly 43% seen once. The TCR originated in a human donor with aplastic anemia. Sequenced sample: sorted CD4+, CD8+, or CD8+CD57+ T cells (not recorded which) from PBMCs. V usage is TRBV7-3 and J usage is TRBJ2-1, with a tentative D call TRBD1 (5 bases). CDR3 nucleotides: TGTGCCAGCAGCTACGGATCAGGGGAGCAGTTCTTC. Translating gives CASSYGSGEQFF.